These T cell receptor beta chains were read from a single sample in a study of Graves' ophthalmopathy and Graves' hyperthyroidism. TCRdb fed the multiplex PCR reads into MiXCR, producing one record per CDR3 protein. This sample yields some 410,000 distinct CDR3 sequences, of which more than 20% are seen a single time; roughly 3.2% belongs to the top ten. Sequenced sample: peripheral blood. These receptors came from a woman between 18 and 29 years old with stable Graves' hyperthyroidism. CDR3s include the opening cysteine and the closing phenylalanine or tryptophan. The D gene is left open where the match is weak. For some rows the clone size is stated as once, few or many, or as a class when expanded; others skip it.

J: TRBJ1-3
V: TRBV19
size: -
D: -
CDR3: CASSIFRGSGNTIHF
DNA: TGTGCCAGTAGTATATTCCGGGGCTCTGGAAACACCATTCATTTT

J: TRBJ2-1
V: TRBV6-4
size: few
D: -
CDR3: CASSERPVDEQFF
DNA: TGTGCCAGCAGTGAAAGACCGGTCGATGAGCAGTTCTTC

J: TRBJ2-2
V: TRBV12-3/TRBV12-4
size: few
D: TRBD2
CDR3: CASSSVSGGNTGELFF
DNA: TGTGCCAGCAGTTCGGTTAGCGGGGGAAACACCGGGGAGCTGTTTTTT

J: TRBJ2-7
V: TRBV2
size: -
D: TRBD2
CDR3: CASNQAGVNYEQYF
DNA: TGTGCCAGCAATCAGGCGGGGGTCAACTACGAGCAGTACTTC

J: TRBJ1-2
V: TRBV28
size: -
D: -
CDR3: CASSLWLVGSDYGYTF
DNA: TGTGCCAGCAGTTTATGGTTAGTGGGGTCAGACTATGGCTACACCTTC

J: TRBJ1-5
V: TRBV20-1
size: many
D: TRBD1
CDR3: CSARGDSNQPQHF
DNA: TGCAGTGCTAGAGGGGACAGTAATCAGCCCCAGCATTTT

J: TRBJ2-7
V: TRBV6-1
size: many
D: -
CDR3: CASSREWGEQYF
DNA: TGTGCCAGCAGTCGAGAGTGGGGCGAGCAGTACTTC

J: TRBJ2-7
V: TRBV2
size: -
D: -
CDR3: CASSESIGTASYEQYF
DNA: TGTGCCAGCAGTGAGTCTATCGGGACCGCTTCCTACGAGCAGTACTTC

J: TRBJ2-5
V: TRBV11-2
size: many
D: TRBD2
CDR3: CASSFQGLAGVGQETQYF
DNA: TGTGCCAGCAGCTTTCAGGGACTAGCGGGAGTCGGTCAAGAGACCCAGTACTTC

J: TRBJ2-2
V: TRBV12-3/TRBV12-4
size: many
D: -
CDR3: CASSLVQGSTGELFF
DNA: TGTGCCAGCAGTTTAGTCCAGGGGAGCACCGGGGAGCTGTTTTTT

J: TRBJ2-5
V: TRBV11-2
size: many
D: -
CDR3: CASSLDPASYQETQYF
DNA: TGTGCCAGCAGCTTAGATCCCGCTTCGTACCAAGAGACCCAGTACTTC

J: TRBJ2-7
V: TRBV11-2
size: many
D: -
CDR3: CASSFSGQSYEQYF
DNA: TGTGCCAGCAGCTTCAGCGGACAGTCCTACGAGCAGTACTTC

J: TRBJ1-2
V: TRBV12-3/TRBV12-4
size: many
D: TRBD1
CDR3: CASSSRTGIDYGYTF
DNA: TGTGCCAGCAGTTCTCGGACAGGGATTGACTATGGCTACACCTTC

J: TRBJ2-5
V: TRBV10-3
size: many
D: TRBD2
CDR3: CAIRANGAGVGETQYF
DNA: TGTGCCATCAGGGCAAACGGAGCGGGAGTCGGGGAGACCCAGTACTTC

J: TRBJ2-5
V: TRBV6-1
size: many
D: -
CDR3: CASSKGQETQYF
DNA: TGTGCCAGCAGTAAGGGCCAAGAGACCCAGTACTTC

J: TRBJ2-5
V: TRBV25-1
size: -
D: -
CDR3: CANPRGTAYFQETQYF
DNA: TGTGCCAACCCGAGGGGGACTGCGTATTTTCAAGAGACCCAGTACTTC

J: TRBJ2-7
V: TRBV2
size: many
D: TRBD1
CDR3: CASSRQGGGEQYF
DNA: TGTGCCAGCAGTAGACAGGGGGGTGGCGAGCAGTACTTC

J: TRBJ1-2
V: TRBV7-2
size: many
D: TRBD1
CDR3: CASSWTGGYGYTF
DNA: TGTGCCAGCAGCTGGACAGGGGGCTATGGCTACACCTTC

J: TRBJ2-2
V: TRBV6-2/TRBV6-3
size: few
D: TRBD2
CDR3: CASSYSSGRYPGELFF
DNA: TGTGCCAGCAGTTACTCGAGCGGGAGGTATCCCGGGGAGCTGTTTTTT

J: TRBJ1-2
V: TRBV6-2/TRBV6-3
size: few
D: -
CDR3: CASGGKAWDYGYTF
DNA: TGTGCCAGCGGGGGAAAGGCGTGGGACTATGGCTACACCTTC

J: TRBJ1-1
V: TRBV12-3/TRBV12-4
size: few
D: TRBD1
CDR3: CASRYRDREAEAFF
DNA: TGTGCCAGCAGGTATAGGGACAGGGAGGCTGAAGCTTTCTTT

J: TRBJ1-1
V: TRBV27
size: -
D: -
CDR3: CASSEAGPNTEAFF
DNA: TGTGCCAGCAGTGAAGCGGGGCCGAACACTGAAGCTTTCTTT

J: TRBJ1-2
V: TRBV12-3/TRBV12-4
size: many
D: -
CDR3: CASSFAGNYGYTF
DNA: TGTGCCAGCAGTTTTGCAGGGAACTATGGCTACACCTTC